This TCR beta chain is drawn from a study of control samples from healthy donors and cancer patients. Measured with immunoSEQ multiplex PCR; TCRdb has only the in-frame clones, and not every one. The table lists over 100,000 clones, roughly 89% of them singletons. CDR1 is SGHTA and CDR2 is FQGTGA in the germline V gene. The CDR3 length is 13 residues. Trimming left V 2 bases short and J 3 bases short, with 4 bases between. Sequencing input: blood. V is TRBV7-3 and J is TRBJ2-2; unclear D gene. The TCR sequence derives from a woman between 45 and 60 years old in good health. CDR3 nucleotides: TGTGCCAGCAGCTTATTGTACACCGGGGAGCTGTTTTTT. Its protein is CASSLLYTGELFF.